This is a list of T cell receptor beta chains from one sample in a study of blood T cells in healthy people across ages. Using its own MiXCR run on the 5' RACE reads, TCRdb lists one record per CDR3 protein. Of about 840,000 distinct CDR3 sequences detected, 29% appear once; the ten largest clones hold more than 8.5%. This sample was also put to use in a study of T cells of mothers and their children.

Sequencing was done on a sample of blood. These receptors were obtained from a woman in her thirties or forties in good health. Both conserved end residues are part of each CDR3. Each record gives: clone size, V gene, D gene, J gene, CDR3 protein, CDR3 DNA. D genes are given only for firm matches. Where a row states a size, it is once, few, many or the class of an expanded clone; other rows omit it.

>few|TRBV29-1|TRBD1|TRBJ2-1
CSVLGQGINEQFF
TGCAGCGTTTTAGGACAGGGGATAAATGAGCAGTTCTTC
>many|TRBV3-1|-|TRBJ1-5
CASSQGLGVRNQPQHF
TGTGCCAGCAGCCAGGGATTGGGGGTACGGAATCAGCCCCAGCATTTT
>-|TRBV11-2|TRBD1|TRBJ1-2
CVSSLTGGDSGYTF
TGTGTCAGCAGCTTGACAGGGGGAGATTCGGGCTACACCTTC
>many|TRBV27|-|TRBJ1-6
CASGTVGSPLHF
TGTGCCAGCGGAACAGTAGGTTCACCCCTCCACTTT
>few|TRBV7-2|-|TRBJ1-6
CASSLDGYNSPLHF
TGTGCCAGCAGCTTAGACGGTTATAATTCACCCCTCCACTTT
>-|TRBV5-1|-|TRBJ2-7
CASSGSQVPSYEQYF
TGCGCCAGCAGCGGATCCCAGGTTCCCTCCTACGAGCAGTACTTC
>-|TRBV20-1|TRBD2|TRBJ2-3
CSARGERAGGKDTQYF
TGCAGTGCTAGAGGCGAGCGAGCGGGGGGCAAAGATACGCAGTATTTT
>-|TRBV20-1|TRBD2|TRBJ2-5
CSAKAGDGTQYF
TGCAGTGCTAAAGCGGGGGACGGGACCCAGTACTTC
>many|TRBV5-1|-|TRBJ2-5
CASSSSGDDQETQYF
TGCGCCAGCAGCTCGAGCGGAGATGACCAAGAGACCCAGTACTTC
>-|TRBV28|-|TRBJ2-3
CASSDKGGSADTQYF
TGTGCCAGCAGTGATAAGGGGGGCTCCGCAGATACGCAGTATTTT
>-|TRBV5-1|TRBD1|TRBJ1-1
CASSRLDRANTGTFF
TGCGCCAGCAGCCGCCTGGACAGGGCGAACACTGGAACTTTCTTT
>-|TRBV7-2|TRBD2|TRBJ2-5
CASSFSGGQESQYF
TGTGCCAGCAGCTTTAGCGGGGGCCAAGAGTCCCAGTACTTC
>few|TRBV20-1|TRBD2|TRBJ2-3
CSAPSAIAGDTDTQYF
TGCAGTGCCCCAAGCGCAATAGCGGGAGACACAGATACGCAGTATTTT
>few|TRBV6-5|-|TRBJ1-6
CASSYGGRRNNSPLHF
TGTGCCAGCAGTTACGGGGGTAGGAGGAATAATTCACCCCTCCACTTT
>-|TRBV6-5|-|TRBJ1-1
CASSYGGRAFF
TGTGCCAGCAGTTATGGGGGTAGAGCTTTCTTT
>-|TRBV6-5|-|TRBJ1-1
CASNYGAGDWATTEAFF
TGTGCCAGCAATTATGGGGCAGGGGATTGGGCAACCACTGAAGCTTTCTTT
>-|TRBV6-6|-|TRBJ1-1
CASKAGALNTEAFF
TGTGCCAGCAAGGCGGGGGCCTTGAACACTGAAGCTTTCTTT
>-|TRBV20-1|-|TRBJ1-1
CSARRQRDTEVFF
TGCAGTGCTAGACGACAGAGGGACACTGAAGTTTTCTTT
>-|TRBV2|-|TRBJ2-1
CASTERYSYNEQFF
TGTGCCAGCACAGAGCGGTACTCCTACAATGAGCAGTTCTTC
>many|TRBV9|-|TRBJ2-4
CASSVVQGGRGKNIQYF
TGTGCCAGCAGCGTAGTACAGGGAGGTCGCGGCAAAAACATTCAGTACTTC
>-|TRBV7-9|-|TRBJ1-2
CASSFAESNYGYTF
TGTGCCAGCAGCTTCGCCGAATCTAACTATGGCTACACCTTC
>many|TRBV29-1|TRBD1|TRBJ1-2
CSVATGGMANYGYTF
TGCAGCGTTGCGACAGGGGGCATGGCTAACTATGGCTACACCTTC
>many|TRBV7-2|TRBD1|TRBJ2-5
CASSLVGQQQETQYF
TGTGCCAGCAGCTTAGTGGGACAGCAACAAGAGACCCAGTACTTC
>-|TRBV4-1|TRBD2|TRBJ2-7
CASSQDGGLAGPYEQYF
TGCGCCAGCAGCCAAGATGGGGGACTAGCGGGGCCCTACGAGCAGTACTTC
>-|TRBV5-1|TRBD1|TRBJ1-2
CASSDEQGPNGYTF
TGCGCCAGCAGCGACGAACAGGGGCCTAATGGCTACACCTTC
>-|TRBV7-2|TRBD1|TRBJ1-2
CASSPWTGGSYGYTF
TGTGCCAGTAGCCCCTGGACAGGGGGAAGTTATGGCTACACCTTC
>-|TRBV7-2|-|TRBJ2-7
CASSLGETGPYEQYF
TGTGCCAGCAGCTTAGGGGAAACAGGTCCCTACGAGCAGTACTTC
>-|TRBV6-5|-|TRBJ1-6
CASSYSAQGSNSPLHF
TGTGCCAGCAGTTACTCGGCACAGGGTAGTAATTCACCCCTCCACTTT
>-|TRBV12-3/TRBV12-4|TRBD1|TRBJ1-5
CASSAGQGILNQPQHF
TGTGCCAGCAGTGCGGGACAGGGGATACTCAATCAGCCCCAGCATTTT
>-|TRBV5-1|TRBD2|TRBJ2-1
CASSFDGGTYNEQFF
TGCGCCAGCAGCTTCGACGGGGGGACCTACAATGAGCAGTTCTTC
>few|TRBV27|-|TRBJ1-5
CASSFSGVGQPQHF
TGTGCCAGCAGTTTTTCGGGGGTGGGCCAGCCCCAGCATTTT
>few|TRBV28|TRBD2|TRBJ2-1
CASSPGLAAGEQFF
TGTGCCAGCAGTCCGGGACTAGCGGCTGGGGAGCAGTTCTTC
>many|TRBV12-3/TRBV12-4|-|TRBJ2-1
CASSLPGNEQFF
TGTGCCAGCAGTTTACCGGGGAATGAGCAGTTCTTC
>-|TRBV4-1|-|TRBJ2-7
CASSQEPPYEQYF
TGCGCCAGCAGCCAAGAACCGCCCTACGAGCAGTACTTC
>few|TRBV12-3/TRBV12-4|-|TRBJ2-7
CASSLLARGEQYF
TGTGCCAGCAGTTTATTGGCCCGCGGCGAGCAGTACTTC